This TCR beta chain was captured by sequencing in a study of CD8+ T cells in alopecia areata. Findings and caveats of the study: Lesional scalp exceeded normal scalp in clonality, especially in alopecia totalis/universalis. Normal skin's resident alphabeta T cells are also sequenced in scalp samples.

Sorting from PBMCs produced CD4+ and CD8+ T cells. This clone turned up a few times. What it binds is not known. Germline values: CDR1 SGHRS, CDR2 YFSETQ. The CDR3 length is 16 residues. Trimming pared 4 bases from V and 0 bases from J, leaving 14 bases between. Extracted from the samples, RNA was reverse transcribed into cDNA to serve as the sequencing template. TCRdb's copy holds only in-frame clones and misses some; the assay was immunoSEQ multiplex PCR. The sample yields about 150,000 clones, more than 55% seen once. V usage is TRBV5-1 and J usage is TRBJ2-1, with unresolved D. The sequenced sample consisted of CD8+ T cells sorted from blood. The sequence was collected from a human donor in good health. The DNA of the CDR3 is TGCGCCAGCAGCCTCGGCCGAGGACCCTCCTACAATGAGCAGTTCTTC. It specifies CASSLGRGPSYNEQFF.